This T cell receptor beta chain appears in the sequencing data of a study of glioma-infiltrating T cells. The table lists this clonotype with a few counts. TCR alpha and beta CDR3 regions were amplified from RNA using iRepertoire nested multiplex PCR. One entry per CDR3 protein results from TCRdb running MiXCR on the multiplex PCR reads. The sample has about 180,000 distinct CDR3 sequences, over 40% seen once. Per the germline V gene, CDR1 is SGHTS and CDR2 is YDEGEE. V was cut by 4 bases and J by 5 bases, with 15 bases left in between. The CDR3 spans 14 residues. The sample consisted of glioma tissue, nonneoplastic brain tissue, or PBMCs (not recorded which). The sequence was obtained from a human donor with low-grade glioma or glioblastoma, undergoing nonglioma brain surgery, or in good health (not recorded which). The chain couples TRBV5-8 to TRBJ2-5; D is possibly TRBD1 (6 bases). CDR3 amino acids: CASSKQGYGETQYF. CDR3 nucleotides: TGTGCCAGCAGCAAACAGGGTTATGGGGAGACCCAGTACTTC.